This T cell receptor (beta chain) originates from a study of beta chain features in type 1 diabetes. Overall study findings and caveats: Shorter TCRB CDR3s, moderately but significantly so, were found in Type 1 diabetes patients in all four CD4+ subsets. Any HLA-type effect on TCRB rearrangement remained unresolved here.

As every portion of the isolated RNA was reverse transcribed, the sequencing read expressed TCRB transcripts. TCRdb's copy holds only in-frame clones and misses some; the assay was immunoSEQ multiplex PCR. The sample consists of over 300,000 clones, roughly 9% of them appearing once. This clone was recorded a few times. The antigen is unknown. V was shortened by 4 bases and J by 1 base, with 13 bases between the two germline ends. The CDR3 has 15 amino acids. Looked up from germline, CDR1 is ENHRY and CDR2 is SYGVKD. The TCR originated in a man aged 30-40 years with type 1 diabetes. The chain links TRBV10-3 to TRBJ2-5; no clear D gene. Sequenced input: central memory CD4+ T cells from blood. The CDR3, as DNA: TGTGCCATCAGTGCGGAGAGCGCCCTCCAAGAGACCCAGTACTTC. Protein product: CAISAESALQETQYF.